This entry is about one TCR beta chain. Vbeta (60) and Jbeta (13) primers were used in the PCR. The assay was immunoSEQ multiplex PCR, and TCRdb's table has in-frame clones only and misses some. The table has about 85,000 clones, more than 60% seen once. The sample belongs to a study of cytomegalovirus exposure and HLA in healthy donors. There are 13 residues in the CDR3. The germline V gene encodes CDR1 MNHEY and CDR2 SVGAGI. The V segment lost 7 bases and the J segment 5 bases; nucleotides outside the gene matches: 4. The sequenced sample was PBMCs. The receptor was isolated from a young man in good health and CMV-seronegative. This rearrangement joins TRBV6-5 to TRBJ2-3, with 9 bases matching TRBD1. The CDR3, as DNA: TGTGCCAGCAAGGGACAGGGCAAAGATACGCAGTATTTT. It translates to CASKGQGKDTQYF.